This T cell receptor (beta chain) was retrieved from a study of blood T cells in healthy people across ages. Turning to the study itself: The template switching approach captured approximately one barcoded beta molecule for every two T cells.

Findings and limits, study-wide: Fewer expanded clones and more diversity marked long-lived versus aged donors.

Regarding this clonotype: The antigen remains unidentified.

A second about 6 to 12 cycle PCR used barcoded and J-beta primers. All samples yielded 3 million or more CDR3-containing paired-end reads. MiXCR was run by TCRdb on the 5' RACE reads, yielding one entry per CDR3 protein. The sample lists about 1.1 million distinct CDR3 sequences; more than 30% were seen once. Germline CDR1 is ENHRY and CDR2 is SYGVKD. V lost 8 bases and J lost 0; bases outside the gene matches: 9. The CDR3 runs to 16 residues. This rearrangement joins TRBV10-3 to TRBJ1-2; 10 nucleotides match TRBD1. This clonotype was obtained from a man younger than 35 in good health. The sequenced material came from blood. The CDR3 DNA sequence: TGTGCCATCGCCGGGACAGGGGTGACTACTAACTATGGCTACACCTTC. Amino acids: CAIAGTGVTTNYGYTF.